This passage covers 14 T cell receptor beta chains from one sample sequenced in a study of glioma-infiltrating T cells. TCR alpha and beta CDR3 regions were amplified from RNA using iRepertoire nested multiplex PCR. TCRdb reprocessed the multiplex PCR reads with MiXCR, giving one entry per CDR3 protein. The sample has about 10,000 distinct CDR3 sequences, about 50% seen once. Sequenced sample: glioma tissue, nonneoplastic brain tissue, or PBMCs (not recorded which). Receptor source: a human donor with low-grade glioma or glioblastoma, undergoing nonglioma brain surgery, or in good health (not recorded which).

This clonotype has a count of ten or more. A read error may explain this, as a much larger clone is one base away. CDR3 DNA sequence: TGTGCCAGCAGCCCGGACAGCTCTAGAAACACCATATATTTT. Translating gives CASSPDSSRNTIYF. This chain uses TRBV7-9 with TRBJ1-3; D is possibly TRBD1 (6 bases). CDR1 and CDR2 (germline): SEHNR, FQNEAQ (reference sequence). The CDR3 extends over 14 amino acids.

Concerning this clonotype: An end of the junction differs from the germline gene, which may be a read error. V is TRBV4-2 and J is TRBJ2-2; TRBD2 matches at 7 bases. CDR3 size: 15 residues. The germline CDR1 and CDR2 sequences are LGHNA and YNFKEQ. The CDR3, as DNA: TGTGCCAGCAGCCCACTAGCGCGAGACACCTGGGAGCTCTTTTTT. Its translation: CASSPLARDTWELFF.

For this clonotype: The junction and the germline gene differ at one end; a read error may be behind it. V gene TRBV16 combines with J gene TRBJ2-1, with 11 bases lining up with TRBD2. Germline assignment: CDR1 KGHSY and CDR2 FQNENV. The CDR3 has 18 amino acids. The CDR3: CARSPPQGLAVSSDEQFF. The CDR3 DNA reads TGTGCCCGCAGCCCACCACAGGGACTAGCGGTGAGTAGCGATGAGCAGTTCTTC.

The chain uses TRBV3-1 and TRBJ1-2; TRBD1 might be the D (5 bases). Per germline, CDR1 LGHDT and CDR2 YNNKEL (reference sequence). The CDR3 runs to 16 residues. V was clipped by 1 base and J by 5 bases, with 17 bases between them. This CDR3 reads CASSQGGTGRPYGYTF. In nucleotides, the CDR3 is TGTGCCAGCAGCCAAGGAGGGACGGGGAGGCCTTATGGCTACACCTTC. The whole variable domain, remainder taken from reference TRBV3-1 and TRBJ1-2, is DTAVSQTPKYLVTQMGNDKSIKCEQNLGHDTMYWYKQDSKKFLKIMFSYNNKELIINETVPNRFSPKSPDKAHLNLHINSLELGDSAVYFCASSQGGTGRPYGYTFGSGTRLTVV.

The rearrangement links TRBV6-2 or TRBV6-3 to TRBJ1-1; 7 bases line up with TRBD1. Losses at the gene ends were 6 bases for V and 3 bases for J; bases not matched to a gene: 10. Germline V lookup: CDR1 MNHEY, CDR2 SVGEGT. CDR3 length equals 15 residues. In DNA, the CDR3 is TGTGCCAGCAGAACCTCGACAGGGTATCACACTGAAGCTTTCTTT. Translation gives CASRTSTGYHTEAFF.

This clonotype was seen many times. This chain joins TRBV19 and TRBJ1-5; perhaps TRBD1 as D (6 bases). The germline CDR1 and CDR2 sequences are LNHDA and SQIVND (reference sequence). The V end lost 6 bases, the J end lost 7 bases, and 19 bases lay between the germline ends. The CDR3 sequence is 15 residues long. The CDR3 sequence: CASREGGGTRQPQHF. The CDR3 DNA follows: TGTGCCAGTAGGGAGGGGGGGGGAACGCGCCAGCCCCAGCATTTT.

For this clonotype: A much larger clone sits a single nucleotide away, making a read error possible. The chain links TRBV14 to TRBJ1-3, with D maybe TRBD1 (6 bases). The CDR3 has 15 residues. Germline-derived CDR1 and CDR2 are SGHDN and FVKESK. Written as DNA, the CDR3 is TGTGCCAGCAGCCGGGACACTCGCTCTGGAAACACCATACATTTT. It encodes CASSRDTRSGNTIHF.

This clonotype was counted many times. The rearrangement joins TRBV10-3 to TRBJ2-1; 11 bases are shared with TRBD2. V lost 8 bases, J lost 5 bases, and 8 bases stayed unmatched. This CDR3 has 15 residues. The germline V gene has CDR1 ENHRY and CDR2 SYGVKD. CDR3 bases: TGTGCCATCGGTTCACTAGCGGGAGATGACAATGAGCAGTTCTTC. Translating gives CAIGSLAGDDNEQFF.

This clonotype showed up just a few times. A read error may explain this, as a much larger clone is one base away. This sequence joins TRBV5-8 and TRBJ2-5; D is ambiguous. Looked up from germline, CDR1 is SGHTS and CDR2 is YDEGEE. The CDR3 runs to 13 residues. The CDR3 coding sequence is TGTGCCCGCAGCTTTAATATTCAAGAGACCCAGTACTTC. Residues: CARSFNIQETQYF.

Relative to its sample, this clonotype is medium-sized. CDR3: CSAKEGPIWDTQYF. For the CDR3, the DNA is TGCAGTGCCAAGGAGGGACCCATTTGGGATACGCAGTATTTT. This chain connects TRBV20-1 to TRBJ2-3; a possible D gene is TRBD2 (6 bases). The CDR3 runs 14 residues. The germline V and J ends were trimmed by 6 bases and 6 bases, with 19 bases remaining between them. The germline gives CDR1 DFQATT, CDR2 SNEGSKA (reference sequence).

Concerning this clonotype: This may be a read error, as it is one base from a much larger clone. The genes are TRBV7-8 and TRBJ2-3; 8 bases are a match to TRBD2. Per the germline V gene, CDR1 is SGHVS and CDR2 is FQNEAQ. CDR3 length: 17 residues. As DNA, the CDR3 is TGTGCCGGCAGCTTAGCGGCTAGCGGGTCAAGCACAGATACGCAGTATTTT. Translation gives CAGSLAASGSSTDTQYF.

The CDR3 region is CSAQGPSTDTQYF. The CDR3 region has the DNA TGCAGTGCCCAAGGGCCCAGCACAGATACGCAGTATTTT. The rearrangement links TRBV20-1 to TRBJ2-3; D gene unclear. Germline assignment: CDR1 DFQATT and CDR2 SNEGSKA (reference sequence). The CDR3 has 13 amino acids. V lost 6 bases and J lost 0, with 10 bases in between.

By sample fraction, this clonotype is medium-sized. The genes are TRBV20-1 and TRBJ2-1, with 10 bases aligning to TRBD2. V lost 6 bases, J lost 2 bases, and 4 bases stayed unmatched. The length of the CDR3 is 14 residues. Germline V lookup: CDR1 DFQATT, CDR2 SNEGSKA (reference sequence). The CDR3 nucleotides are TGCAGTGCCAGTAGCGGGAGGACCTACAATGAGCAGTTCTTC. Translation: CSASSGRTYNEQFF.

The chain couples TRBV10-3 to TRBJ1-5; D remains ambiguous. V lost 5 bases and J lost 3, with 17 bases in between. This CDR3 region has 16 residues. Germline-derived CDR1 and CDR2 are ENHRY and SYGVKD. DNA of the CDR3: TGTGCCATCAGTTACTCGGCGAGACTGCACAATCAGCCCCAGCATTTT. Protein: CAISYSARLHNQPQHF.